This TCR beta chain was sequenced for a study of blood T cell repertoires in COVID-19. Study background: PBMCs, B-cell-depleted T cells, or T cells provided the cDNA or gDNA that made up the material.

Sequencing used immunoSEQ multiplex PCR; TCRdb keeps in-frame clones, though not all of them. The sample lists 310,000 or so clones, around 89% seen once, with around 1.7% in the top ten. Participants had their cohort set by participant-reported clinical history. This clonotype was sampled from a young woman with acute COVID-19. Sequenced: PBMCs or T cells enriched from blood (not recorded which).

As DNA, the CDR3 is TGTGCCAGTAGTACCCCAACTCCCAGGGGAATCATAAAAGCTAACTATGGCTACACCTTC. Protein: CASSTPTPRGIIKANYGYTF. This sequence joins TRBV19 and TRBJ1-2, with D possibly matching TRBD1 (6 bases). Trimming pared 4 bases from V and 0 bases from J, leaving 27 bases between. The CDR3 spans 20 residues. Germline V gives CDR1 LNHDA, CDR2 SQIVND (reference sequence).